The rows below give T cell receptor beta chains drawn from one sample of a study of T-cell memory formation after mild COVID-19. TCRdb reprocessed the 5' RACE reads with MiXCR, giving one entry per CDR3 protein. Among nearly 350,000 distinct CDR3 sequences listed, around 13% were seen once. Sequencing was done on a sample of PBMCs or a T cell subset sorted from them (not recorded which). Receptors originate from a man younger than 35 who had mild COVID-19 (a few samples of this study predate the infection). Cell type and time point are not known. Each CDR3 is given with its conserved first and last residue. The D gene is left open where the match is weak. The listing skips clone size in some rows; elsewhere it reads once, few, many or a size class.

CDR3 DNA: TGTGCCAGCAGCACCCGGACAGCTCCCCAAGAGACCCAGTACTTC; CDR3 protein: CASSTRTAPQETQYF; clone size: NA; V gene: TRBV7-2; J gene: TRBJ2-5; D gene: NA
CDR3 DNA: TGTGCCAGCAGTCCGTATTCGGGGGGGCCTACGCAGTATTTT; CDR3 protein: CASSPYSGGPTQYF; clone size: few; V gene: TRBV5-6; J gene: TRBJ2-3; D gene: TRBD2
CDR3 DNA: TGTGCCAGCAGTTTCGGTCTTCTTAGTGGAGATACGCAGTATTTT; CDR3 protein: CASSFGLLSGDTQYF; clone size: few; V gene: TRBV12-3/TRBV12-4; J gene: TRBJ2-3; D gene: NA
CDR3 DNA: TGCAGTGCTAGAGATATCGGACTCCTCCAAGAGACCCAGTACTTC; CDR3 protein: CSARDIGLLQETQYF; clone size: few; V gene: TRBV20-1; J gene: TRBJ2-5; D gene: NA
CDR3 DNA: TGCAGTGCTAGGAGGGCCCCCTCTAGCACAGATACGCAGTATTTT; CDR3 protein: CSARRAPSSTDTQYF; clone size: few; V gene: TRBV20-1; J gene: TRBJ2-3; D gene: NA
CDR3 DNA: TGTGCCAGCAGCGTTCAACAGGGCGGGACCGGGGAGCTGTTTTTT; CDR3 protein: CASSVQQGGTGELFF; clone size: few; V gene: TRBV7-6; J gene: TRBJ2-2; D gene: NA
CDR3 DNA: TGTGCCAGCAGTTCCCCAGCTCTGAGAGAGACCCAGTACTTC; CDR3 protein: CASSSPALRETQYF; clone size: few; V gene: TRBV12-3/TRBV12-4; J gene: TRBJ2-5; D gene: NA
CDR3 DNA: TGTGCGCACGGCCCAGGAAACACTGAAGCTTTCTTT; CDR3 protein: CAHGPGNTEAFF; clone size: few; V gene: TRBV10-3; J gene: TRBJ1-1; D gene: NA
CDR3 DNA: TGTGCCAGCAGCCAAGGACAGGGATTTCAGCCCCAGCATTTT; CDR3 protein: CASSQGQGFQPQHF; clone size: NA; V gene: TRBV3-1; J gene: TRBJ1-5; D gene: TRBD1
CDR3 DNA: TGTGCCAGCAGCTCGCCGGGACTAGCGGGGGATGAGCAGTTCTTC; CDR3 protein: CASSSPGLAGDEQFF; clone size: few; V gene: TRBV7-9; J gene: TRBJ2-1; D gene: TRBD2
CDR3 DNA: TGTGCCAGCAGTTGGACTAGTTTCGATGAGCAGTTCTTC; CDR3 protein: CASSWTSFDEQFF; clone size: NA; V gene: TRBV6-6; J gene: TRBJ2-1; D gene: TRBD2
CDR3 DNA: TGTGCCAGCAGGTTGTTGACAGGGGGGGTGACTGAAGCTTTCTTT; CDR3 protein: CASRLLTGGVTEAFF; clone size: NA; V gene: TRBV6-1; J gene: TRBJ1-1; D gene: TRBD1
CDR3 DNA: TGTGCCAGCAGTTTATTTGGGGGCTCTGGAAACACCATATATTTT; CDR3 protein: CASSLFGGSGNTIYF; clone size: few; V gene: TRBV27; J gene: TRBJ1-3; D gene: NA
CDR3 DNA: TGTGCCAGCAGCAAATCGGGGGTTCGGGAGACCCAGTACTTC; CDR3 protein: CASSKSGVRETQYF; clone size: NA; V gene: TRBV21-1; J gene: TRBJ2-5; D gene: NA
CDR3 DNA: TGTGCCAGCAGCCGACAGTCTGGCTACACCTTC; CDR3 protein: CASSRQSGYTF; clone size: NA; V gene: TRBV9; J gene: TRBJ1-2; D gene: NA
CDR3 DNA: TGCAGTGCTATGGGTGCCCCGACAGGGGGAAGCCACGAGCAGTACTTC; CDR3 protein: CSAMGAPTGGSHEQYF; clone size: many; V gene: TRBV20-1; J gene: TRBJ2-7; D gene: TRBD1
CDR3 DNA: TGTGCCAGCAGCTTGGATAGCGGGCTTGGGAATGAGCAGTTCTTC; CDR3 protein: CASSLDSGLGNEQFF; clone size: NA; V gene: TRBV5-5; J gene: TRBJ2-1; D gene: TRBD2
CDR3 DNA: TGTGCCAGCAGCTCCAAACCTGGTCAGCCCCAGCATTTT; CDR3 protein: CASSSKPGQPQHF; clone size: few; V gene: TRBV5-6; J gene: TRBJ1-5; D gene: NA
CDR3 DNA: TGCAGCGTAGCTGACACAGATACGCAGTATTTT; CDR3 protein: CSVADTDTQYF; clone size: NA; V gene: TRBV29-1; J gene: TRBJ2-3; D gene: NA
CDR3 DNA: TGCGCCAGCAGCTTCCAGGGGGATCCCACCGGGGAGCTGTTTTTT; CDR3 protein: CASSFQGDPTGELFF; clone size: few; V gene: TRBV5-1; J gene: TRBJ2-2; D gene: TRBD1
CDR3 DNA: TGTGCCAGCAGCAATCGACAGGGGGACACTGAAGCTTTCTTT; CDR3 protein: CASSNRQGDTEAFF; clone size: many; V gene: TRBV7-2; J gene: TRBJ1-1; D gene: TRBD1
CDR3 DNA: TGTGCCAGCAGTGGGGCAGGTTGGGAGACCCAGTACTTC; CDR3 protein: CASSGAGWETQYF; clone size: few; V gene: TRBV2; J gene: TRBJ2-5; D gene: NA
CDR3 DNA: TGTGCCAGCAGCTTAGGGGCGCCTAGCGGGGCTAATGAGCAGTTCTTC; CDR3 protein: CASSLGAPSGANEQFF; clone size: few; V gene: TRBV7-2; J gene: TRBJ2-1; D gene: TRBD2
CDR3 DNA: TGTGCCAGCTTAGGACAGGCGCATGAGCAGTTCTTC; CDR3 protein: CASLGQAHEQFF; clone size: few; V gene: TRBV10-3; J gene: TRBJ2-1; D gene: TRBD1
CDR3 DNA: TGCGCCAGCAGCCTAGGGCCCCACGAAGAGACCCAGTACTTC; CDR3 protein: CASSLGPHEETQYF; clone size: few; V gene: TRBV5-1; J gene: TRBJ2-5; D gene: NA
CDR3 DNA: TGTGCCAGCAGCCCTAGCGGGGGGGCCGTCAGGACAGATACGCAGTATTTT; CDR3 protein: CASSPSGGAVRTDTQYF; clone size: many; V gene: TRBV7-2; J gene: TRBJ2-3; D gene: TRBD2
CDR3 DNA: TGTGCCAGCAGTTACTCTGTTGCCACCGGGGAGCTGTTTTTT; CDR3 protein: CASSYSVATGELFF; clone size: NA; V gene: TRBV6-5; J gene: TRBJ2-2; D gene: NA
CDR3 DNA: TGTGCCAGCAGTTACTCCCGCTCGACGAGGGGAATCTCACCCCTCCACTTT; CDR3 protein: CASSYSRSTRGISPLHF; clone size: few; V gene: TRBV6-5; J gene: TRBJ1-6; D gene: NA
CDR3 DNA: TGTGCCAGCAGCTTAGACGCGGGGCCGGAGACCCAGTACTTC; CDR3 protein: CASSLDAGPETQYF; clone size: few; V gene: TRBV11-2; J gene: TRBJ2-5; D gene: NA
CDR3 DNA: TGCAGCGTTGAAGCGGGTTGGGGCTATGGCTACACCTTC; CDR3 protein: CSVEAGWGYGYTF; clone size: NA; V gene: TRBV29-1; J gene: TRBJ1-2; D gene: NA
CDR3 DNA: TGTGCCAGCAACGTAGGGATAGGGGGCTCAGGGGAGCTGTTTTTT; CDR3 protein: CASNVGIGGSGELFF; clone size: NA; V gene: TRBV7-8; J gene: TRBJ2-2; D gene: TRBD1